A selection of T cell receptor beta chains follows, all from one sample in a study of blood T cell repertoires in COVID-19. The protocol was immunoSEQ multiplex PCR, while the TCRdb copy is restricted to in-frame clones and leaves out a portion. Altogether around 300,000 clones are present, almost 90% being singletons, with the ten largest covering 3.5% to 4.5%. Sequencing input: PBMCs or T cells enriched from blood (not recorded which). The receptors originated from a young woman with acute COVID-19. CDR3s include the opening cysteine and the closing phenylalanine or tryptophan. Each record gives: D gene, J gene, V gene, clone size, CDR3 length, CDR3 DNA, CDR3 protein. A D gene is named only where the DNA matches it firmly. For some rows the clone size is stated as once, few or many, or as a class when expanded; others skip it.

.,TRBJ2-7,TRBV14,.,13,TGTGCCAGCAGCCAAGCACTATCCTACGAGCAGTACTTC,CASSQALSYEQYF
.,TRBJ1-3,TRBV6-1,once,17,TGTGCCAGCAGTGAGGAGACAGTTTATTACTCTGGAAACACCATATATTTT,CASSEETVYYSGNTIYF
.,TRBJ2-1,TRBV6-5,.,13,TGTGCCAGCAGTCTAGACACTAGAAATGAGCAGTTCTTC,CASSLDTRNEQFF
.,TRBJ2-5,TRBV24-1,once,13,TGTGCCACCAGTGATTCGGCGAGGGAGACCCAGTACTTC,CATSDSARETQYF
TRBD2,TRBJ2-3,TRBV5-1,.,17,TGCGCCAGCAGCTTCGGACTAGCGGGAGTCAAGACAGATACGCAGTATTTT,CASSFGLAGVKTDTQYF
.,TRBJ1-5,TRBV6-1,few,14,TGTGCCAGCAGTGACCTTATGGGAGGTCAGCCCCAGCATTTT,CASSDLMGGQPQHF
.,TRBJ2-1,TRBV4-1,.,15,TGCGCCAGCAGCCAAGAACTCTACTCCTACAATGAGCAGTTCTTC,CASSQELYSYNEQFF
.,TRBJ2-3,TRBV24-1,.,13,TGTGCCACCGGGGCGGAGTTCGCAGATACGCAGTATTTT,CATGAEFADTQYF
.,TRBJ1-2,TRBV28,.,13,TGTGCCAGCAGCCGGATAGCGGGGGAAGGCTACACCTTC,CASSRIAGEGYTF
TRBD2,TRBJ2-2,TRBV9,.,17,TGTGCCAGCAGCGCGGGACTAGCGGGACCGAACACCGGGGAGCTGTTTTTT,CASSAGLAGPNTGELFF
TRBD1,TRBJ1-4,TRBV28,.,15,TGTGCCAGCAGCCCGCCCACGGGACAGAGAAGCAAACTGTTTTTT,CASSPPTGQRSKLFF
.,TRBJ2-2,TRBV7-3,.,13,TGTGCCAGCAGCTTACGTGAGGTCGGGGAGCTGTTTTTT,CASSLREVGELFF
.,TRBJ1-3,TRBV9,.,16,TGTGCCAGCAGCCCCCCCGGAGGGTTCTCTGGAAACACCATATATTTT,CASSPPGGFSGNTIYF
.,TRBJ1-2,TRBV12-3/TRBV12-4,.,13,TGTGCCAGCAGTCCGACAGGTACCTATGGCTACACCTTC,CASSPTGTYGYTF
.,TRBJ2-3,TRBV3-1/TRBV3-2,.,15,TGTGCCAGCAGCCAATCGACAGGCGGTCCATCGGAGCAGTATTTT,CASSQSTGGPSEQYF
.,TRBJ2-7,TRBV28,once,13,TGTGCCAGCAGAGAAACAGGGTCCTACGAGCAGTACTTC,CASRETGSYEQYF
.,TRBJ1-6,TRBV10-2,.,13,TGCGCCAGCAGTGAGGTCGGTAATTCACCCCTCCACTTT,CASSEVGNSPLHF
TRBD1,TRBJ2-7,TRBV19,.,15,TGTGCCAGTAGTATTTCCGGGACAGGGTCGAACGAGCAGTACTTC,CASSISGTGSNEQYF
.,TRBJ1-1,TRBV5-1,.,14,TGCGCCAGCAGCCCACGGGAAGGCGGCACTGAAGCTTTCTTT,CASSPREGGTEAFF
TRBD2,TRBJ2-3,TRBV7-7,.,15,TGTGCTAGCAGCTTAGGATTAGCGGGAGAGGATACGCAGTATTTT,CASSLGLAGEDTQYF
.,TRBJ1-4,TRBV28,.,16,TGTGCCAGCACTAGTGCCTTAATGGGGCTGTTTGAAAAACTGTTTTTT,CASTSALMGLFEKLFF
.,TRBJ2-1,TRBV16,.,12,TGTGCCAGCAGCTGGACAGCACATGAGCAGTTCTTC,CASSWTAHEQFF
TRBD1,TRBJ2-2,TRBV2,.,16,TGTGCCAGCAATGGACAGGGGGCGGAAAACACCGGGGAGCTGTTTTTT,CASNGQGAENTGELFF
.,TRBJ1-2,TRBV6-5,.,15,TGTGCCAGCAGTTACTCGGGGGGGGGCCACTATGGCTACACCTTC,CASSYSGGGHYGYTF
.,TRBJ1-4,TRBV19,.,14,TGTGCCAGTAGTATGCGGGCCACTAATGAAAAACTGTTTTTT,CASSMRATNEKLFF
.,TRBJ2-5,TRBV5-1,once,15,TGCGCCAGCAGCCCCTATTCGACAGACCAAGAGACCCAGTACTTC,CASSPYSTDQETQYF
.,TRBJ1-1,TRBV19,.,15,TGTGCCAGTAGTATAGCCTCTCAGGGGATCCCTGAAGCTTTCTTT,CASSIASQGIPEAFF
.,TRBJ2-7,TRBV9,.,14,TGTGCCAGCAGCCCATCAGGGGTCTCCTACGAGCAGTACTTC,CASSPSGVSYEQYF
TRBD2,TRBJ2-1,TRBV6-5,.,16,TGTGCCAGCAGTTCGGCTGTAAGCGGGAGGGCCTATGAGCAGTTCTTC,CASSSAVSGRAYEQFF
.,TRBJ1-5,TRBV29-1,.,13,TGCAGCGTTGAAGTTCAGGACAATCAGCCCCAGCATTTT,CSVEVQDNQPQHF
.,TRBJ2-5,TRBV5-1,.,13,TGCGCCAGCAGCTTGACTAGCACAGAGACCCAGTACTTC,CASSLTSTETQYF
.,TRBJ1-2,TRBV19,.,15,TGTGCCAGTATCCGGGCCGAGGGGGGGGAGTATGGCTACACCTTC,CASIRAEGGEYGYTF
TRBD2,TRBJ2-4,TRBV19,.,18,TGTGCCAGTAGTATTAAGTCCCGGGATAGCGGGAGATCGAACATTCAGTACTTC,CASSIKSRDSGRSNIQYF
TRBD2,TRBJ2-1,TRBV2,.,18,TGTGCCAGCAGATGGACTAGCGGGGGACGATCGGTCTACAATGAGCAGTTCTTC,CASRWTSGGRSVYNEQFF
.,TRBJ2-7,TRBV28,.,14,TGTGCCAGCGGACCTAGGGGACTGTACTACGAGCAGTACTTC,CASGPRGLYYEQYF
TRBD2,TRBJ2-7,TRBV9,.,14,TGTGCCAGCAGCGTAGATGGGACTAGCTACGAGCAGTACTTC,CASSVDGTSYEQYF
.,TRBJ2-7,TRBV6-5,.,14,TGTGCCAGCAGTTCGGCTGGAGGGGTCTACGAGCAGTACTTC,CASSSAGGVYEQYF
.,TRBJ1-3,TRBV12-3/TRBV12-4,.,12,TGTGCCAGCACTTCACTCGGAAACACCATATATTTT,CASTSLGNTIYF
.,TRBJ2-1,TRBV4-2,.,12,TGTGCCAGCAGCCACAAGAGCCCGGAGCAGTTCTTC,CASSHKSPEQFF
.,TRBJ2-5,TRBV5-4,.,12,TGTGCCAGCAGCTTGGATCGGGAGACCCAGTACTTC,CASSLDRETQYF
TRBD2,TRBJ2-7,TRBV3-1/TRBV3-2,.,17,TGTGCCAGCAGTCTCGGACTAGCGGGAACGAGCTCCTACGAGCAGTACTTC,CASSLGLAGTSSYEQYF
TRBD1,TRBJ1-5,TRBV7-9,.,16,TGTGCCAGCAGCCCCGGACAGGTCAATAGCAATCAGCCCCAGCATTTT,CASSPGQVNSNQPQHF
TRBD1,TRBJ1-1,TRBV7-9,.,16,TGTGCCAGCAGCTTAGTGCCAGGACAGGGTTATACTGAAGCTTTCTTT,CASSLVPGQGYTEAFF
TRBD1,TRBJ1-2,TRBV6-5,.,14,TGTGCCAGCAGTTACTCTGAGGGGGCAGGGGGCTACACCTTC,CASSYSEGAGGYTF
TRBD2,TRBJ2-2,TRBV7-3,.,14,TGTGCCAGCAGCCCGACTAGCGACACCGGGGAGCTGTTTTTT,CASSPTSDTGELFF
TRBD1,TRBJ1-3,TRBV28,.,17,TGTGCCAGCAGTTCCCTGGACAGGCCCTACTCTGGAAACACCATATATTTT,CASSSLDRPYSGNTIYF
TRBD1,TRBJ1-2,TRBV28,.,16,TGTGCCAGCAGCCCATCAGGCGGGACAGGGTTTTATGGCTACACCTTC,CASSPSGGTGFYGYTF
.,TRBJ1-6,TRBV27,.,15,TGTGCCAGCAGTTTTGGGGGCCCCTATAATTCACCCCTCCACTTT,CASSFGGPYNSPLHF
.,TRBJ1-5,TRBV7-9,.,14,TGTGCCAGCAGCTTAGGAGGGTTGGATCAGCCCCAGCATTTT,CASSLGGLDQPQHF
TRBD1,TRBJ2-5,TRBV30,once,15,TGTGCCTGGAACACCCCACAGGGGCTTGGAGAGACCCAGTACTTC,CAWNTPQGLGETQYF
.,TRBJ2-5,TRBV15,.,14,TGTGCCACCAGCAGAGGTCTAGTGTTCGAGACCCAGTACTTC,CATSRGLVFETQYF
TRBD2,TRBJ2-5,TRBV18,.,15,TGTGCCAGCTCACCACGGGGACTAGATGGTGAGACCCAGTACTTC,CASSPRGLDGETQYF
.,TRBJ2-5,TRBV7-2,.,11,TGTGCCGCAGAACGATGGGAGACCCAGTACTTC,CAAERWETQYF
TRBD1,TRBJ1-1,TRBV5-1,.,17,TGCGCCAGCAGCTGGGGGACAGGGGGCCATAGGGACACTGAAGCTTTCTTT,CASSWGTGGHRDTEAFF
.,TRBJ1-1,TRBV5-5,.,18,TGTGCCAGCAGCATTCCCGGGGAGGGAAGGTTCCCGAACACTGAAGCTTTCTTT,CASSIPGEGRFPNTEAFF